The next 10 T cell receptor beta chains were all read from a single sample in a study of OX40 agonist ivuxolimab in advanced cancers. The library was prepared using the immunoSEQ multiplex PCR assay. The immuneACCESS repertoire file appears here via TCRdb, limited to in-frame rearrangements. These files lack a portion of the clones; in checked studies, under half of the deficit traces to unresolved V genes, and the cause of the others is not known. This sample has about 48,000 clones in its table, and about 83% of those were observed once. The ten largest clones represent about 1.2% of the sample. The sequenced sample was CD4+ or CD8+ T cells sorted from blood, obtained in a trial of the OX40 agonist ivuxolimab. Every receptor here comes from an adult with an advanced solid tumor such as melanoma, head and neck, liver or kidney cancer.

This rearrangement joins TRBV2 to TRBJ2-7; D is ambiguous. Looked up from germline, CDR1 is SNHLY and CDR2 is FYNNEI. This CDR3 comprises 11 residues. V was shortened by 4 bases and J by 7 bases, with 8 bases between the two germline ends. CDR3 sequence reads: CASSVGWEQYF. Here the CDR3 DNA reads TGTGCCAGCAGTGTAGGGTGGGAGCAGTACTTC.

The chain links TRBV4-2 to TRBJ2-7, with a tentative D call TRBD1 (5 bases). The ends were cut back, 4 bases at V and 2 bases at J, with 15 bases in the middle. Germline assignment: CDR1 LGHNA and CDR2 YNFKEQ. The CDR3 is made up of 15 amino acids. The CDR3: CASSPEKGPTYEQYF. CDR3 nucleotide sequence: TGTGCCAGCAGCCCGGAAAAGGGGCCAACCTACGAGCAGTACTTC.

The rearrangement uses TRBV7-6 and TRBJ1-2, with D possibly matching TRBD1 (5 bases). Trimming cost V 5 bases and J 0 bases, with 19 bases left between them. CDR3 length: 17 residues. CDR1 and CDR2 from the germline V gene are SGHVS and FNYEAQ. The chain's CDR3 is CASSVQGGITANYGYTF. CDR3 DNA: TGTGCCAGCAGCGTCCAGGGAGGTATCACAGCTAACTATGGCTACACCTTC.

The rearrangement links TRBV11-2 to TRBJ1-5, with D perhaps TRBD1 (5 bases). This CDR3 has 13 amino acids. Trimming removed 1 base from V and 5 bases from J, with 6 bases in between. The V gene's germline CDR1 is SGHAT and CDR2 FQNNGV. CDR3 amino acids: CASSLAGDQPQHF. CDR3 bases: TGTGCCAGCAGCTTAGCGGGGGATCAGCCCCAGCATTTT. Based on the CDR3 plus reference TRBV11-2 and TRBJ1-5, the full variable domain is EAGVAQSPRYKIIEKRQSVAFWCNPISGHATLYWYQQILGQGPKLLIQFQNNGVVDDSQLPKDRFSAERLKGVDSTLKIQPAKLEDSAVYLCASSLAGDQPQHFGDGTRLSIL.

The chain couples TRBV10-3 to TRBJ1-5; D gene uncertain. The CDR3 runs to 13 residues. V lost 3 bases and J lost 1, with 4 bases in between. CDR1 and CDR2 from the germline V gene are ENHRY and SYGVKD. The CDR3 region has the DNA TGTGCCATCAGTGACAGGAGCAATCAGCCCCAGCATTTT. Protein: CAISDRSNQPQHF.

The chain joins TRBV2 to TRBJ1-2; no definite D call. V was pared by 4 bases and J by 6 bases, with 6 bases between. Looked up from germline, CDR1 is SNHLY and CDR2 is FYNNEI. This CDR3 comprises 11 residues. The CDR3 is CASSGGDGYTF. The CDR3 bases are TGTGCCAGCAGTGGGGGAGATGGCTACACCTTC.

This rearrangement joins TRBV7-2 to TRBJ2-1; TRBD1 matches at 7 bases. CDR3 size: 15 residues. Per germline, CDR1 SGHTA and CDR2 FQGNSA. The ends lost 3 bases at V and 0 bases at J; junction bases unmatched: 2. The CDR3 bases are TGTGCCAGCAGCTTTCGACAGGGCTCCTACAATGAGCAGTTCTTC. Its translation: CASSFRQGSYNEQFF.

This clone has more than one count but fewer than ten. The CDR3 region is CASSHLVSYEQYF. In nucleotides, the CDR3 is TGTGCCAGCAGCCACCTCGTCTCCTACGAGCAGTACTTC. This chain uses TRBV5-6 with TRBJ2-7; no clear D. V lost 4 bases, J lost 0 bases, and 8 bases lay in between. Germline assignment: CDR1 SGHDT and CDR2 YYEEEE. This CDR3 has 13 residues.

The chain uses TRBV5-8 and TRBJ2-7; TRBD1 matches at 10 bases. V lost 2 bases and J lost 7; bases outside the gene matches: 6. There are 14 residues in the CDR3. The V gene's germline CDR1 is SGHTS and CDR2 YDEGEE. CDR3 DNA sequence: TGTGCCAGCAGCTTAGGACAGGGGGTCGGGGAGCAGTACTTC. Translated, it gives CASSLGQGVGEQYF.

This clone appeared a few times. The chain employs TRBV5-1 and TRBJ1-5; TRBD1 agrees at 7 bases. Per the germline V gene, CDR1 is SGHRS and CDR2 is YFSETQ. CDR3 length equals 15 residues. V gave up 3 bases and J gave up 4 bases; unmatched junction bases: 7. The CDR3 protein is CASSWGPGQNQPQHF. The DNA of the CDR3 is TGCGCCAGCAGCTGGGGACCGGGACAGAATCAGCCCCAGCATTTT.